One and the same sample provided the 20 T cell receptor beta chains below, sequenced in a study of beta chain features in type 1 diabetes. Findings and caveats of the study: Across all four CD4+ subsets, people with type 1 diabetes showed modestly shorter TCRB CDR3s.

Every isolated RNA sample was fully reverse transcribed, so sequencing captured expressed TCRB transcripts. Profiling relied on immunoSEQ multiplex PCR, and the TCRdb table lists in-frame clones only, not all of them. The repertoire includes roughly 24,000 clones, under 60% of them detected once, and 0.3% to 0.4% sits in the top ten. These TCRs' antigens remain unknown. Sequenced input: stem cell memory CD4+ T cells from blood. These receptors originate from a man younger than 35 with type 1 diabetes.

CDR3 region: CASSEYRRTGAKNIQYF. CDR3 DNA: TGTGCCAGCAGTGAATATAGAAGAACCGGGGCCAAAAACATTCAGTACTTC. The chain carries TRBV25-1 and TRBJ2-4; no reliable D call. The CDR3 has 17 amino acids. The germline V gene has CDR1 MGHDK and CDR2 SYGVNS. V lost 0 bases and J 1 base, leaving 13 bases between the germline ends.

The CDR3 DNA sequence: TGTGCCAGCAGCTTTGGGCCTGGCCCGGAGACCCAGTACTTC. This codes for CASSFGPGPETQYF. The chain employs TRBV5-6 and TRBJ2-5, with no clear D. CDR3 size: 14 residues. The V end was cut by 2 bases, the J end by 5 bases, with 13 bases between. Germline V gene lookup returns CDR1 SGHDT and CDR2 YYEEEE. Full variable domain (rest looked up from reference TRBV5-6 and TRBJ2-5): DAGVTQSPTHLIKTRGQQVTLRCSPKSGHDTVSWYQQALGQGPQFIFQYYEEEERQRGNFPDRFSGHQFPNYSSELNVNALLLGDSALYLCASSFGPGPETQYFGPGTRLLVL.

Notes on this clone: The junction shows a germline mismatch at one end, possibly a read error. V usage is TRBV25-1 and J usage is TRBJ2-7, with 10 positions matching TRBD2. CDR1 MGHDK and CDR2 SYGVNS come from the germline V gene. CDR3 size: 12 residues. Written as DNA, the CDR3 is TGTGCCAGCAGCTTAGCGGGGGGCCTCCTGCACTTC. Its translation: CASSLAGGLLHF.

The chain couples TRBV5-1 to TRBJ2-2; perhaps TRBD1 as D (6 bases). Germline V gives CDR1 SGHRS, CDR2 YFSETQ. The germline V and J ends were trimmed by 0 bases and 4 bases, with 13 bases remaining between them. The CDR3 has 16 residues. CDR3 region: CASSLDPGAATGELFF. CDR3 DNA: TGCGCCAGCAGCTTGGATCCAGGGGCTGCCACCGGGGAGCTGTTTTTT.

V usage is TRBV7-8 and J usage is TRBJ2-7; 11 bases align to TRBD1. Germline lookup yields CDR1 SGHVS and CDR2 FQNEAQ. V shed 5 bases, J shed 2 bases, and the junction held 5 bases outside the gene matches. This CDR3 spans 15 amino acids. The CDR3 bases are TGTGCCAGCAGCGGGGGGACAGGGGGGGCCTACGAGCAGTACTTC. This gives the protein CASSGGTGGAYEQYF.

The chain links TRBV5-1 to TRBJ2-1, with TRBD2 matching over 11 bases. The germline V gene encodes CDR1 SGHRS and CDR2 YFSETQ. There are 18 residues in the CDR3. The V and J ends lost 0 bases and 4 bases, in that order; junction bases with no gene match: 9. The CDR3: CASSLEGSGRGLYNEQFF. The CDR3 region has the DNA TGCGCCAGCAGCTTGGAGGGTAGCGGGAGGGGACTTTACAATGAGCAGTTCTTC. Based on the CDR3 plus reference TRBV5-1 and TRBJ2-1, the full variable domain is KAGVTQTPRYLIKTRGQQVTLSCSPISGHRSVSWYQQTPGQGLQFLFEYFSETQRNKGNFPGRFSGRQFSNSRSEMNVSTLELGDSALYLCASSLEGSGRGLYNEQFFGPGTRLTVL.

This clone has just a few counts. The chain joins TRBV19 to TRBJ1-2, with D possibly TRBD1 on 5 matching bases. The length of the CDR3 is 14 residues. V dropped 9 bases and J dropped 5 bases, with 19 bases sitting between them. Per the germline V gene, CDR1 is LNHDA and CDR2 is SQIVND (reference sequence). In nucleotides, the CDR3 is TGTGCCAGCCGCAGGGCCAACGAGGAGTATGGCTACACCTTC. Residues: CASRRANEEYGYTF.

The chain uses TRBV5-6 and TRBJ2-3; the match to TRBD2 covers 11 bases. Germline loops: CDR1 SGHDT, CDR2 YYEEEE. The CDR3 consists of 17 residues. J was trimmed by 0 bases and V by 4 bases; bases with no gene match: 7. CDR3 region: CASSLLAGDSSTDTQYF. CDR3 DNA: TGTGCCAGCAGCCTACTAGCGGGGGACTCTAGCACAGATACGCAGTATTTT.

V gene TRBV7-9 combines with J gene TRBJ1-1, with a possible D match to TRBD1 (5 bases). The V gene's germline CDR1 is SEHNR and CDR2 FQNEAQ (reference sequence). This CDR3 spans 14 amino acids. Trimming removed 3 bases from V and 5 bases from J, with 13 bases in between. CDR3 residues: CASSLMEGRTEAFF. The CDR3 DNA reads TGTGCCAGCAGCTTGATGGAGGGGAGAACTGAAGCTTTCTTT.

This clone was found a few times. CDR3 sequence reads: CASLDRFHEQYF. The CDR3 DNA reads TGTGCCAGTCTCGACAGGTTCCACGAGCAGTACTTC. The chain links TRBV19 to TRBJ2-7; D possibly corresponds to TRBD1 (6 bases). Per the germline V gene, CDR1 is LNHDA and CDR2 is SQIVND (reference sequence). CDR3 length: 12 amino acids. Trimming removed 8 bases from V and 5 bases from J, with 13 bases in between.

This clone was counted only a few times. This sequence joins TRBV7-2 and TRBJ2-3; a possible D gene is TRBD1 (5 bases). The CDR3 runs to 14 residues. Deletions cut 3 bases from V and 0 bases from J, with 7 bases between. Per germline, CDR1 SGHTA and CDR2 FQGNSA. The CDR3 loop reads CASSFRTSTDTQYF. In DNA, the CDR3 is TGTGCCAGCAGCTTTCGGACAAGCACAGATACGCAGTATTTT.

The V gene is TRBV18, the J gene TRBJ2-7; 9 bases are a match to TRBD1. Germline lookup yields CDR1 KGHSH and CDR2 LQKENI. The trim removed 6 bases at V and 6 bases at J, leaving 6 bases unmatched. This CDR3 has 13 residues. For the CDR3, the DNA is TGTGCCAGCTCCACCGGGACAGGGACCGAGCAGTACTTC. Translating gives CASSTGTGTEQYF. The whole variable domain, remainder taken from reference TRBV18 and TRBJ2-7, is NAGVMQNPRHLVRRRGQEARLRCSPMKGHSHVYWYRQLPEEGLKFMVYLQKENIIDESGMPKERFSAEFPKEGPSILRIQQVVRGDSAAYFCASSTGTGTEQYFGPGTRLTVT.

The CDR3 bases are TGTGCCTGGAGTTTGGGGGGAATCGGTTACGAGCAGTACTTC. It codes for CAWSLGGIGYEQYF. The V call is TRBV30, the J call TRBJ2-7; weak D call: TRBD2 (6 bases). The CDR3 is 14 amino acids. V shed 2 bases and J shed 4 bases, with 15 bases lying between them. Germline values: CDR1 GTSNPN, CDR2 SVGIG (reference sequence).

There are a few counts of this clone. The rearrangement links TRBV10-3 to TRBJ2-3; the D gene is possibly TRBD2 (7 bases). Germline values: CDR1 ENHRY, CDR2 SYGVKD. CDR3 length equals 16 residues. V was clipped by 6 bases and J by 6 bases, with 22 bases between them. The CDR3, as DNA: TGTGCCATCAGCTGGGGGGGAGGGGGTCGGCCGGATACGCAGTATTTT. Protein sequence: CAISWGGGGRPDTQYF.

J is TRBJ2-7 and V is TRBV4-1; 7 nucleotides agree with TRBD2. The CDR3 length is 15 residues. V shed 0 bases, J shed 4 bases, and the junction held 6 bases outside the gene matches. CDR1 MGHRA and CDR2 YSYEKL come from the germline V gene. CDR3 in amino acids: CASSQDRPSGYEQYF. CDR3 in DNA: TGCGCCAGCAGCCAAGATCGACCTAGCGGTTACGAGCAGTACTTC.

This clone is a singleton in its sample. CDR3 sequence reads: CASSLRGVGTQYF. The CDR3 DNA reads as TGTGCCAGCAGCTTACGGGGAGTCGGGACCCAGTACTTC. The J gene is TRBJ2-5, the V gene TRBV7-2; tentative D call: TRBD2 (5 bases). There are 13 residues in the CDR3. The V and J ends lost 2 bases and 7 bases respectively, with 11 bases between them. The germline CDR1 and CDR2 sequences are SGHTA and FQGNSA.

The sample holds a few counts of this clone. V and J are TRBV10-3 and TRBJ1-5; D uncertain. Trimming stripped 8 bases from V and 6 bases from J, with 8 bases between. Germline-derived CDR1 and CDR2 are ENHRY and SYGVKD. The CDR3 length is 11 residues. CDR3 nucleotides: TGTGCCATCCCACTGATTCAGCCCCAGCATTTT. This translates into CAIPLIQPQHF.

This chain joins TRBV10-3 and TRBJ2-5; TRBD1 might be the D (5 bases). The J call is uncertain, as TRBJ2-7 better fits the DNA end. Looked up from germline, CDR1 is ENHRY and CDR2 is SYGVKD. This CDR3 spans 12 amino acids. As DNA, the CDR3 is TGTGCCATCTCTCAGGGTGAATACGAGCAGTACTTC. Residues: CAISQGEYEQYF.

The chain uses TRBV9 and TRBJ2-7; perhaps TRBD2 as D (6 bases). CDR3 size: 13 residues. Germline lookup yields CDR1 SGDLS and CDR2 YYNGEE. V was trimmed by 1 base and J by 6 bases, leaving 11 bases between them. The DNA of the CDR3 is TGTGCCAGCAGCGTAACGACGGGGGTCGAGCAGTACTTC. Translated: CASSVTTGVEQYF. The full variable domain, in which reference TRBV9 and TRBJ2-7 provide the parts outside the CDR3, is DSGVTQTPKHLITATGQRVTLRCSPRSGDLSVYWYQQSLDQGLQFLIQYYNGEERAKGNILERFSAQQFPDLHSELNLSSLELGDSALYFCASSVTTGVEQYFGPGTRLTVT.

The chain recombines TRBV18 with TRBJ2-1; D uncertain. The CDR3 is 12 amino acids. The ends were cut back, 4 bases at V and 12 bases at J, with 13 bases in the middle. The germline CDR1 and CDR2 sequences are KGHSH and LQKENI. CDR3 in DNA: TGTGCCAGCTCACTACAGAACGTAGGGCAGTTCTTC. It yields the protein CASSLQNVGQFF.